The 15 T cell receptor beta chains presented below share a single source sample, sequenced in a study of long-term antiretroviral therapy in people with HIV. This was the immunoSEQ v3.0 assay at survey level. Repertoires were generated with immunoSEQ multiplex PCR, while TCRdb's copy carries only in-frame clones and drops some. The sample lists approximately 27,000 clones, 80% to 95% occurring once. Sequenced here: unsorted PBMCs, sampled 5 to 5.5 years after starting antiretroviral therapy. The receptors were gathered from a woman aged 40-49 years with HIV.

In nucleotides, the CDR3 is TGTGCCATCAGCCCCGGGACAGATGCCTACGAGCAGTACTTC. It yields the protein CAISPGTDAYEQYF. The chain is built from TRBV10-3 and TRBJ2-7, with 7 bases identical to TRBD1. The CDR3 has 14 residues. Germline V gives CDR1 ENHRY, CDR2 SYGVKD. The V segment lost 6 bases and the J segment 2 bases; nucleotides outside the gene matches: 7.

The V and J genes are TRBV7-9 and TRBJ2-3; TRBD2 matches at 15 bases. V trimming: 4 bases; J trimming: 2 bases; junction bases outside the gene matches: 10. Germline V gene data show CDR1 as SEHNR and CDR2 as FQNEAQ (reference sequence). This CDR3 spans 19 amino acids. This CDR3 is CASSSWTSGRGHPTDTQYF. The CDR3 DNA is TGTGCCAGCAGCTCGTGGACTAGCGGGAGGGGTCATCCCACAGATACGCAGTATTTT.

V is TRBV5-1 and J is TRBJ2-3, with no clear D. The CDR3 has 16 amino acids. V was trimmed by 3 bases and J by 4 bases, leaving 18 bases between them. The germline V gene has CDR1 SGHRS and CDR2 YFSETQ. In DNA, the CDR3 is TGCGCCAGCAGCTGGGGTTTTGGAAGAGTGTCAGATACGCAGTATTTT. It codes for CASSWGFGRVSDTQYF.

The V call is TRBV6-5, the J call TRBJ1-1; D unclear. CDR1 MNHEY and CDR2 SVGAGI come from the germline V gene. The V and J ends lost 5 bases and 1 base respectively, with 14 bases between them. CDR3 length: 15 residues. In DNA form, the CDR3 reads TGTGCCAGCAGTCTCGCCAGTACAGCGAACACTGAAGCTTTCTTT. Translation gives CASSLASTANTEAFF.

The rearrangement uses TRBV18 and TRBJ2-3; 12 positions match TRBD2. Trimming at V came to 6 bases and at J to 8 bases, leaving 6 bases not matched to a gene. This CDR3 is 14 amino acids long. Looked up from germline, CDR1 is KGHSH and CDR2 is LQKENI. CDR3 amino acids: CASSGTSGLGTQYF. The CDR3 nucleotides read TGTGCCAGCTCCGGGACTAGCGGGTTGGGTACGCAGTATTTT.

A single count supports this clone. The V call is TRBV2, the J call TRBJ1-5; no definite D call. V was trimmed by 5 bases and J by 7 bases, leaving 9 bases between them. The CDR3 runs to 12 residues. Looked up from germline, CDR1 is SNHLY and CDR2 is FYNNEI. The CDR3 bases are TGTGCCAGCAGTTACCCGGGGCAGCCCCAGCATTTT. It yields the protein CASSYPGQPQHF. Variable domain in full (rest from reference TRBV2 and TRBJ1-5): EPEVTQTPSHQVTQMGQEVILRCVPISNHLYFYWYRQILGQKVEFLVSFYNNEISEKSEIFDDQFSVERPDGSNFTLKIRSTKLEDSAMYFCASSYPGQPQHFGDGTRLSIL.

The gene calls are TRBV13 and TRBJ2-2; no firm D call. The CDR3 consists of 13 residues. Trimming left V 5 bases short and J 2 bases short, with 6 bases between. CDR1 and CDR2 (germline): PRHDT, FYEKMQ (reference sequence). For the CDR3, the DNA is TGTGCCAGCAGCCCCCGCAACACCGGGGAGCTGTTTTTT. As protein: CASSPRNTGELFF.

The chain has TRBV5-1 and TRBJ2-7, with D unresolved. This CDR3 region has 12 residues. The V gene's germline CDR1 is SGHRS and CDR2 YFSETQ. V lost 7 bases, J lost 6 bases, and 14 bases lay in between. CDR3 in DNA: TGCGCCAGCGAGTCCCCAGGTGGCGAGCAGTACTTC. The encoded protein is CASESPGGEQYF.

This chain links TRBV5-4 with TRBJ2-7; D may match TRBD1 or TRBD2 (5 bases each). Trimming pared 5 bases from V and 3 bases from J, leaving 15 bases between. This CDR3 is built from 14 residues. Germline CDR1 and CDR2: SGHNT and YYREEE (reference sequence). CDR3 in DNA: TGTGCCAGCAGTCTTATTGGGGGAAACTACGAGCAGTACTTC. Amino acid sequence: CASSLIGGNYEQYF.

This rearrangement joins TRBV15 to TRBJ1-1; 8 nucleotides agree with TRBD1. Germline lookup yields CDR1 LNHNV and CDR2 YYDKDF (reference sequence). The V and J ends lost 0 bases and 10 bases, in that order; junction bases with no gene match: 4. This CDR3 is built from 13 residues. Written as DNA, the CDR3 is TGTGCCACCAGCAGAGAAACCGGACAGGGAGCTTTCTTT. Its protein product is CATSRETGQGAFF.

The gene calls are TRBV19 and TRBJ1-6; D gene unclear. Germline loops: CDR1 LNHDA, CDR2 SQIVND (reference sequence). The V gene lost 4 bases and the J gene lost 5 bases, with 12 bases spanning the gap. The CDR3 length is 15 residues. The CDR3 is CASSTVMADNSPLHF. For the CDR3, the DNA is TGTGCCAGTAGTACGGTCATGGCTGATAATTCACCCCTCCACTTT.

This clone was seen only once. Here the CDR3 reads CASSLGHRGPTEAFF. The CDR3 coding sequence is TGTGCCAGCAGCTTGGGGCACAGGGGGCCCACTGAAGCTTTCTTT. V gene TRBV5-6 combines with J gene TRBJ1-1, with 9 nucleotides matching TRBD1. Germline V CDR1 and CDR2: SGHDT, YYEEEE. Trimming removed 0 bases from V and 4 bases from J; junction bases left unmatched: 4. The CDR3 is 15 amino acids.

The chain joins TRBV6-1 to TRBJ2-3, with D maybe TRBD2 (5 bases). Germline CDR1 is MNHNS and CDR2 is SASEGT. Trimming removed 3 bases at V and 2 bases at J, with 9 bases between. The CDR3 loop spans 14 amino acids. CDR3: CASSEQRSTDTQYF. CDR3 coding DNA: TGTGCCAGCAGTGAGCAGCGGTCCACAGATACGCAGTATTTT.

The rearrangement uses TRBV5-1 and TRBJ2-2; 10 nucleotides line up with TRBD2. V trimming: 4 bases; J trimming: 5 bases; junction bases outside the gene matches: 11. Germline assignment: CDR1 SGHRS and CDR2 YFSETQ. CDR3 length: 17 amino acids. The CDR3 protein is CASSLAQGLARTGELFF. The CDR3 DNA sequence: TGCGCCAGCAGCCTAGCTCAGGGACTAGCGAGAACCGGGGAGCTGTTTTTT.

This chain uses TRBV4-1 with TRBJ2-2, with 8 bases lining up with TRBD1. V shed 4 bases, J shed 2 bases, and the junction held 3 bases outside the gene matches. CDR3 length equals 15 residues. Per the germline V gene, CDR1 is MGHRA and CDR2 is YSYEKL. The CDR3 is CASSRGQANTGELFF. The DNA of the CDR3 is TGCGCCAGCAGCCGGGGACAGGCTAACACCGGGGAGCTGTTTTTT.